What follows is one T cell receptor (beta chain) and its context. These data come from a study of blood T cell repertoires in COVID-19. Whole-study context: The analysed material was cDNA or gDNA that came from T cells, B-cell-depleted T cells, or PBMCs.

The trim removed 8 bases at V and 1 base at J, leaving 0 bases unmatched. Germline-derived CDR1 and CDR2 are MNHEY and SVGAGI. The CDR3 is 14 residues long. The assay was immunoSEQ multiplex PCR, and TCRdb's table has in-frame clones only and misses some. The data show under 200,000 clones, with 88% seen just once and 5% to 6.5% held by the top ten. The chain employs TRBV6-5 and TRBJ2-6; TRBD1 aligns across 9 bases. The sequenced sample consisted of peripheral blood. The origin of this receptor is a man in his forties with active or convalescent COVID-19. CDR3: CASGTGSGANVLTF. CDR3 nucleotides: TGTGCCAGCGGGACAGGGTCTGGGGCCAACGTCCTGACTTTC.